These 6 T cell receptor beta chains were all obtained from the same sample, sequenced in a study of PD-L1 blockade in urothelial cancer. Only in-frame clones appear in the TCRdb table, and some are missing; sequencing was by immunoSEQ multiplex PCR. The sample includes 40,000 to 55,000 clones, approximately 91% of them seen just once. Documented time point: pretreatment peripheral blood. Sequenced material: PBMCs, taken around atezolizumab (anti-PD-L1) treatment. These receptors were collected from a donor over 35 with urothelial cancer.

A few counts support this clone. The rearrangement links TRBV5-4 to TRBJ2-3, with TRBD1 matching 8 bases. CDR3 length: 16 amino acids. Trimming at V came to 4 bases and at J to 6 bases, leaving 13 bases not matched to a gene. Germline CDR1 and CDR2: SGHNT and YYREEE (reference sequence). CDR3 sequence: CASSLAPGTGVDTQYF. The CDR3 nucleotides read TGTGCCAGCAGCCTGGCCCCCGGGACAGGCGTGGATACGCAGTATTTT.

The gene calls are TRBV5-8 and TRBJ2-5; 10 bases align to TRBD1. This CDR3 contains 15 residues. V shed 5 bases and J 5 bases; nucleotides not matched to a gene: 9. Germline CDR1 reads SGHTS; CDR2 reads YDEGEE. The CDR3 coding sequence is TGTGCCAGCAGGTCCCCGGGACAGGGGTCCGAGACCCAGTACTTC. It translates to CASRSPGQGSETQYF.

The V and J genes are TRBV19 and TRBJ2-7; no firm D call. This CDR3 spans 13 amino acids. The germline V gene encodes CDR1 LNHDA and CDR2 SQIVND (reference sequence). V was cut by 5 bases and J by 4 bases, with 12 bases left in between. The CDR3 is CASSPPRSYEQYF. The CDR3 DNA follows: TGTGCCAGTAGTCCCCCGCGGTCATACGAGCAGTACTTC.

The chain links TRBV4-1 to TRBJ2-7; no firm D call. Germline-derived CDR1 and CDR2 are MGHRA and YSYEKL. V lost 1 base and J 0 bases, leaving 10 bases between the germline ends. This CDR3 contains 15 residues. The CDR3 here is CASSQGAANSYEQYF. The DNA for the CDR3 is TGCGCCAGCAGCCAAGGCGCGGCTAACTCCTACGAGCAGTACTTC.

This clone was seen only once. J is TRBJ1-1 and V is TRBV6-5; possible D gene TRBD1, 6 bases. V was shortened by 2 bases and J by 8 bases, with 15 bases between the two germline ends. Germline V gives CDR1 MNHEY, CDR2 SVGAGI. There are 14 residues in the CDR3. This chain's CDR3 is CASSYRSQGTEAFF. The CDR3 DNA reads as TGTGCCAGCAGTTACAGGTCACAGGGCACCGAAGCTTTCTTT.

This chain uses TRBV6-4 with TRBJ2-1, with TRBD2 identical over 11 bases. J gave up 10 bases and V 4 bases, and 6 bases lay outside the gene matches. Germline V gives CDR1 MRHNA, CDR2 SNTAGT. The CDR3 covers 14 residues. The CDR3 spells CASSALAGGGEQFF. The CDR3 DNA reads TGTGCCAGCAGTGCCTTAGCGGGAGGGGGGGAGCAGTTCTTC.